A selection of T cell receptor beta chains follows, all from one sample in a study of Ad26.COV2.S vaccination and SARS-CoV-2 variants. Measured with immunoSEQ multiplex PCR; TCRdb has only the in-frame clones, and not every one. Of hundreds of thousands of clones in the sample, about nine tenths were seen once. The sequencing here drew on peripheral blood, taken in a trial of Ad26.COV2.S vaccine versus placebo. These receptors came from a person aged 18-60 years who received the Ad26.COV2.S COVID-19 vaccine or a placebo. The CDR3 runs from the conserved cysteine through the conserved F or W. A D gene is named only where the DNA matches it firmly. Where a row states a size, it is once, few, many or the class of an expanded clone; other rows omit it.

NA | TRBJ2-3 | NA | TRBV7-9 | CASSLPSRDTQYF | TGTGCCAGCAGCTTACCCTCCCGAGATACGCAGTATTTT
NA | TRBJ1-4 | NA | TRBV4-3 | CASSQGQNEKLFF | TGCGCCAGCAGCCAAGGGCAGAATGAAAAACTGTTTTTT
NA | TRBJ1-3 | NA | TRBV4-1 | CASSPQWGGAGNTIYF | TGCGCCAGCAGCCCACAATGGGGAGGGGCTGGAAACACCATATATTTT
NA | TRBJ1-2 | NA | TRBV6-5 | CASGGGSGYTF | TGTGCCAGCGGGGGGGGAAGTGGCTACACCTTC
NA | TRBJ1-3 | few | TRBV18 | CASSPPTGRPGNTIYF | TGTGCCAGCTCACCTCCAACAGGGAGGCCTGGAAACACCATATATTTT
NA | TRBJ1-4 | NA | TRBV7-8 | CASSSKDSPPTNEKLFF | TGTGCCAGCAGCTCAAAAGACAGTCCTCCAACTAATGAAAAACTGTTTTTT
NA | TRBJ1-1 | NA | TRBV7-2 | CASSLGGPNTEAFF | TGTGCCAGCAGCCTGGGGGGGCCGAACACTGAAGCTTTCTTT
NA | TRBJ2-7 | once | TRBV30 | CACVYRSSYEQYF | TGTGCCTGTGTGTACAGGAGCTCCTACGAGCAGTACTTC
NA | TRBJ2-7 | few | TRBV5-1 | CASSLGYEQYF | TGCGCCAGCAGCTTGGGCTACGAGCAGTACTTC
NA | TRBJ2-7 | NA | TRBV3-1/TRBV3-2 | CASSHTWEQYF | TGTGCCAGCAGCCACACCTGGGAGCAGTACTTC
NA | TRBJ1-5 | NA | TRBV12-5 | CASGLVLGLGQGNQPQHF | TGTGCTAGTGGTTTGGTTCTTGGTCTCGGGCAGGGCAATCAGCCCCAGCATTTT
TRBD2 | TRBJ2-3 | NA | TRBV5-1 | CASSSGGARDTQYF | TGCGCCAGCAGCTCCGGGGGGGCAAGGGATACGCAGTATTTT
TRBD1 | TRBJ1-1 | NA | TRBV3-1/TRBV3-2 | CASSQMDRGLSRAFF | TGTGCCAGCAGCCAAATGGACAGGGGCTTGTCTCGCGCTTTCTTT
NA | TRBJ1-2 | NA | TRBV4-1 | CASSLGGIFDYGYTF | TGCGCCAGCAGCCTGGGTGGAATTTTTGACTATGGCTACACCTTC
NA | TRBJ1-5 | NA | TRBV6-5 | CASSSAPGVGQPQHF | TGTGCCAGCAGTTCAGCGCCGGGGGTCGGGCAGCCCCAGCATTTT
TRBD1 | TRBJ2-7 | NA | TRBV6-5 | CASSWGQSYEQYF | TGTGCCAGCAGTTGGGGACAGAGCTACGAGCAGTACTTC
TRBD1 | TRBJ2-2 | NA | TRBV11-3 | CASSWGQGAAGELFF | TGTGCCAGCAGCTGGGGACAGGGGGCTGCCGGGGAGCTGTTTTTT
NA | TRBJ1-1 | few | TRBV30 | CAWSGRNTEAFF | TGTGCCTGGAGTGGGAGGAACACTGAAGCTTTCTTT
TRBD1 | TRBJ1-2 | NA | TRBV19 | CASSISPGQGGDYGYTF | TGTGCCAGTAGTATTAGCCCCGGACAGGGGGGCGACTATGGCTACACCTTC
NA | TRBJ1-5 | NA | TRBV19 | CASSIDTEKGITYSNQPQHF | TGTGCCAGTAGTATAGATACGGAGAAAGGTATCACTTATAGCAATCAGCCCCAGCATTTT
TRBD1 | TRBJ1-1 | NA | TRBV5-4 | CASSGQTGDTEAFF | TGTGCCAGCAGCGGCCAAACAGGGGACACTGAAGCTTTCTTT
TRBD2 | TRBJ2-1 | NA | TRBV19 | CASSTPTSSGGSNEQFF | TGTGCCAGTAGTACCCCAACCTCTAGCGGGGGTTCCAATGAGCAGTTCTTC
TRBD2 | TRBJ2-1 | NA | TRBV4-1 | CASSQAGTSGGAYNEQFF | TGCGCCAGCAGCCAAGCCGGGACTAGCGGGGGGGCCTACAATGAGCAGTTCTTC
NA | TRBJ1-2 | once | TRBV12-3/TRBV12-4 | CASRKGVPRGYTF | TGTGCCAGCAGAAAGGGGGTCCCTCGTGGCTACACCTTC
TRBD1 | TRBJ2-3 | NA | TRBV4-1 | CASSHGQGSDTQYF | TGCGCCAGCAGCCACGGACAGGGGTCGGATACGCAGTATTTT
TRBD2 | TRBJ2-2 | NA | TRBV10-3 | CAISENPAGQGGELFF | TGTGCCATCAGTGAGAACCCAGCGGGGCAGGGCGGGGAGCTGTTTTTT
NA | TRBJ1-5 | NA | TRBV5-8 | CASSLSLGNQPQHF | TGTGCCAGCAGCTTGTCCCTGGGAAATCAGCCCCAGCATTTT
NA | TRBJ2-3 | NA | TRBV5-5 | CASSYPHTDTQYF | TGTGCCAGCAGCTATCCCCACACAGATACGCAGTATTTT
NA | TRBJ2-1 | NA | TRBV11-2 | CASSLASVASYNEQFF | TGTGCCAGCAGCTTAGCCTCCGTCGCCTCCTACAATGAGCAGTTCTTC
NA | TRBJ2-6 | NA | TRBV27 | CASSLSSGANVLTF | TGTGCCAGCAGCCTTAGCTCTGGGGCCAACGTCCTGACTTTC
TRBD1 | TRBJ2-7 | NA | TRBV13 | CASTPNPGTGGYEQYF | TGTGCCAGCACCCCCAACCCCGGGACAGGAGGCTACGAGCAGTACTTC
NA | TRBJ2-7 | once | TRBV11-2 | CASKPGHPAPYEQYF | TGTGCCAGCAAACCGGGACACCCTGCCCCCTACGAGCAGTACTTC
TRBD1 | TRBJ1-6 | NA | TRBV6-1 | CASSEDRGKRSPLHF | TGTGCCAGCAGTGAAGACAGGGGAAAGCGTTCACCCCTCCACTTT
NA | TRBJ1-1 | NA | TRBV29-1 | CSVVGGGAFF | TGCAGCGTTGTGGGAGGGGGAGCTTTCTTT
TRBD1 | TRBJ1-1 | NA | TRBV4-3 | CASSHRDRLENTEAFF | TGCGCCAGCAGCCATCGGGACAGGCTTGAGAACACTGAAGCTTTCTTT
NA | TRBJ2-7 | NA | TRBV19 | CASSIDRTGYEQYF | TGTGCCAGTAGTATAGACCGGACGGGTTACGAGCAGTACTTC
NA | TRBJ2-7 | NA | TRBV6-5 | CASSQNRVYEQYF | TGTGCCAGCAGCCAAAACCGGGTCTACGAGCAGTACTTC
TRBD1 | TRBJ2-7 | NA | TRBV19 | CASRSTGDGGYEQYF | TGTGCCAGTAGGTCTACAGGGGATGGAGGATACGAGCAGTACTTC
NA | TRBJ1-2 | once | TRBV20-1 | CSARDRGYTF | TGCAGTGCTAGAGATCGTGGCTACACCTTC
TRBD1 | TRBJ1-5 | NA | TRBV19 | CASSIPGTGLNQPQHF | TGTGCCAGTAGTATCCCCGGGACAGGGCTTAATCAGCCCCAGCATTTT
NA | TRBJ2-6 | NA | TRBV5-6 | CPTGVLTF | TGTCCTACTGGCGTCCTGACTTTC
NA | TRBJ1-6 | NA | TRBV5-4 | CASSLEGKGNSPLHF | TGTGCCAGCAGCTTGGAGGGGAAGGGCAATTCACCCCTCCACTTT